The 8 T cell receptor beta chains given below trace back to one sample, sequenced in a study of blood T cell repertoires in COVID-19. Only in-frame clones appear in the TCRdb table, and some are missing; sequencing was by immunoSEQ multiplex PCR. The data show 210,000 or so clones, around nine tenths seen once. Source material: peripheral blood. The receptors originated from a woman aged 18 to 35 who had recovered from COVID-19.

The chain joins TRBV9 to TRBJ1-2; possibly TRBD1 for D (6 bases). The CDR3 length is 14 residues. CDR1 is SGDLS and CDR2 is YYNGEE in the germline V gene. The V gene lost 1 base and the J gene lost 7 bases, with 14 bases spanning the gap. CDR3 sequence reads: CASSVTQGLGGYTF. The CDR3 nucleotides read TGTGCCAGCAGCGTAACTCAGGGGCTGGGTGGCTACACCTTC.

The table lists this clone with many counts. The chain uses TRBV6-2 or TRBV6-3 and TRBJ1-2; D might be TRBD1 (5 bases). V lost 4 bases, J lost 4 bases, and 10 bases lay in between. The germline V gene has CDR1 MNHEY and CDR2 SVGEGT. CDR3 length equals 13 residues. The CDR3, as DNA: TGTGCCAGCAGTTTACGGGACTTCTATGGCTACACCTTC. Amino acids: CASSLRDFYGYTF.

This clone was seen just once. The chain links TRBV12-5 to TRBJ1-5; no clear D gene. CDR3 length: 13 amino acids. The V end was cut by 1 base, the J end by 10 bases, with 11 bases between. CDR1 and CDR2 from the germline V gene are LGHNT and FRNRAP. This chain's CDR3 is CASGLAEEGPQHF. The DNA of the CDR3 is TGTGCTAGTGGTTTGGCAGAGGAGGGCCCCCAGCATTTT.

The chain has TRBV19 and TRBJ1-2; D is possibly TRBD1 (6 bases). V was cut by 3 bases and J by 3 bases, with 14 bases left in between. The CDR3 length is 15 residues. Germline CDR1 reads LNHDA; CDR2 reads SQIVND (reference sequence). CDR3 sequence (DNA): TGTGCCAGTAGTATGACAGGAACGCTTGACTATGGCTACACCTTC. Encoded protein: CASSMTGTLDYGYTF.

The V gene is TRBV5-1, the J gene TRBJ1-1, with 7 bases aligning to TRBD1. Germline V gene data show CDR1 as SGHRS and CDR2 as YFSETQ. The junction had 7 bases not matched to a gene; V was cut back by 4 bases and J by 4 bases. The length of the CDR3 is 14 residues. The CDR3 nucleotides read TGCGCCAGCAGCCCGGGACAGCGGGCCACTGAAGCTTTCTTT. As protein: CASSPGQRATEAFF.

The chain has TRBV13 and TRBJ2-3, with TRBD2 matching over 11 bases. The CDR3 length is 16 residues. Unmatched junction bases numbered 4, after V lost 5 bases and J lost 0 bases. Germline lookup yields CDR1 PRHDT and CDR2 FYEKMQ (reference sequence). Here the CDR3 reads CASSLRTSGSTDTQYF. In nucleotides, the CDR3 is TGTGCCAGCAGCCTACGGACTAGCGGGAGCACAGATACGCAGTATTTT.

V is TRBV7-3 and J is TRBJ1-3; D gene unclear. The CDR3 contains 17 residues. Deletions cut 6 bases from V and 0 bases from J, with 18 bases between. The germline gives CDR1 SGHTA, CDR2 FQGTGA. For the CDR3, the DNA is TGTGCCAGCAGTTCCTCGGCCCCGGGGAGCTCTGGAAACACCATATATTTT. Translating it yields CASSSSAPGSSGNTIYF.

The rearrangement uses TRBV4-1 and TRBJ2-7, with a weak D call TRBD2 (6 bases). The V end lost 2 bases, the J end lost 3 bases, and 8 bases lay between the germline ends. The CDR3 has 13 residues. In germline, CDR1 is MGHRA, CDR2 YSYEKL. CDR3 nucleotides: TGCGCCAGCAGCCAAATCGGGAGCTACGAGCAGTACTTC. Its protein product is CASSQIGSYEQYF.